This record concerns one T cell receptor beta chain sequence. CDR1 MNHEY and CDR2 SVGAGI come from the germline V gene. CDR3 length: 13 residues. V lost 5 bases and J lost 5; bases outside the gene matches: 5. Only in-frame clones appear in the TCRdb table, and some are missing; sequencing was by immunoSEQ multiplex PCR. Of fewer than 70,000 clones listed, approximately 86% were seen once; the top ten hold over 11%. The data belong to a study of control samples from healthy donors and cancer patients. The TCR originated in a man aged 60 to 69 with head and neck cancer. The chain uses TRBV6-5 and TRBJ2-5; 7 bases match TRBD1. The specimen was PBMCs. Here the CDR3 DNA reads TGTGCCAGCAGTCAACAGGGGTGGGAGACCCAGTACTTC. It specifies CASSQQGWETQYF.